This T cell receptor beta chain was documented in a study of regulatory T cells in long-lasting Graves disease. With regard to this clonotype: The antigen is unknown.

Findings and caveats of the study: Preferential use of TRBV28, TRBJ1-2 and TRBJ2-5 was seen in persistent disease.

With iRepertoire HTBI primers and Arm-PCR of CDR3 regions, TCR beta libraries were built. Original processing notes: Identification of gene segments yielded 60 or so TRBV and roughly 15 TRBJ across samples. TCRdb ran MiXCR on the multiplex PCR reads and lists one entry per CDR3 protein. TCRdb, not the original authors, processed these V and J calls. The data show 400,000 to 550,000 distinct CDR3 sequences, more than 13% seen once. The V gene end was trimmed by 8 bases and the J gene end by 7 bases; junction bases not matched to a gene: 8. The germline V gene encodes CDR1 SQVTM and CDR2 ANQGSEA. The CDR3 is 13 residues long. Stated time point: newly diagnosed GD, antithyroid drugs for less than 3 months. PBMC-extracted RNA yielded the TCR library. These data were likewise used in another study, on T cells in Graves' hyperthyroidism and ophthalmopathy. That work states: Patients were excluded for uncontrolled infection, other autoimmune disease, pregnancy or lactation. Most thyroid clonotypes with frequency above 0.001 were detected in blood.

This sample comprised peripheral blood mononuclear cells (PBMCs), obtained at new diagnosis, from a patient treated with antithyroid drugs. The TCR originated in a woman aged 30 to 39 with Graves disease. The rearrangement links TRBV29-1 to TRBJ1-4; 9 nucleotides line up with TRBD1. CDR3 amino acids: CSITGGLGEKLFF. The CDR3 bases are TGCAGCATAACAGGGGGCTTGGGTGAAAAACTGTTTTTT.